A selection of T cell receptor beta chains follows, all from one sample in a study of T cell changes during pregnancy in multiple sclerosis. Data came from immunoSEQ multiplex PCR; TCRdb stores just in-frame clones and leaves some out. The sample holds about 80,000 clones, under 95% seen once. Sample: peripheral blood, taken after pregnancy. All receptors come from a female donor in good health, enrolled as a control in a pregnancy study. The CDR3 runs from the conserved cysteine through the conserved F or W. Each record gives: CDR3 DNA, CDR3 protein, J gene, clone size, V gene, D gene. A D gene is named only where the DNA matches it firmly. Rows give clone size only sometimes, using once, few, many, or a class for an expanded clone.

TGTGCCACCAGCAGAGATTTGGAGGCCGACGAGCAGTACTTC	CATSRDLEADEQYF	TRBJ2-7	-	TRBV15	-
TGTGCCAGCAGCTTGGATAGGGGGTACGAGCAGTACTTC	CASSLDRGYEQYF	TRBJ2-7	-	TRBV5-6	-
TGTGCCAGCAGCTTGCTGGGGGCAGGTAATCAGCCCCAGCATTTT	CASSLLGAGNQPQHF	TRBJ1-5	-	TRBV5-6	-
TGTGCCAGCACCTCCTCGGGGTATGGCTACACCTTC	CASTSSGYGYTF	TRBJ1-2	-	TRBV5-4	-
TGTGCCAGCAGCTTAGGACCAGGGGGACGAGGGGATTTCTATGGCTACACCTTC	CASSLGPGGRGDFYGYTF	TRBJ1-2	-	TRBV7-3	TRBD1
TGTGCCAGCTCACCTCCCGGGACAGGGGGCTTCAACGAGCAGTACTTC	CASSPPGTGGFNEQYF	TRBJ2-7	-	TRBV18	TRBD1
TGTGCCAGCAGACGTACAGGGGGCGCATGGTCAGATACGCAGTATTTT	CASRRTGGAWSDTQYF	TRBJ2-3	-	TRBV7-3	TRBD1
TGTGCCAGCAGTTTATGGGAGCGGGCCCCCAACAATGAGCAGTTCTTC	CASSLWERAPNNEQFF	TRBJ2-1	-	TRBV27	-
TGTGCCAGCTCACCACTAGCGGGAGGCAACAATGAGCAGTTCTTC	CASSPLAGGNNEQFF	TRBJ2-1	-	TRBV18	TRBD2
TGTGCCAGCAGCCTTAGCTATCAGCCCCAGCATTTT	CASSLSYQPQHF	TRBJ1-5	few	TRBV7-9	-
TGTGCCAGCAGTTTATGCGGTCTTTTAGCGGGAGATACGCAGTATTTT	CASSLCGLLAGDTQYF	TRBJ2-3	-	TRBV28	TRBD2
TGTGCCAGCAGCTCGACAGGACTAGAACGATACGAGCAGTACTTC	CASSSTGLERYEQYF	TRBJ2-7	-	TRBV7-2	-
TGCGCCAGCAGCCAAGTTCGGAACACCGGGGAGCTGTTTTTT	CASSQVRNTGELFF	TRBJ2-2	-	TRBV4-1	-
TGTGCCAGCAGCCTGGACAGGGGGCTTGGCTACACCTTC	CASSLDRGLGYTF	TRBJ1-2	-	TRBV7-2	TRBD1
TGTGCCTGGACGGACAGCTACGAGCAGTACTTC	CAWTDSYEQYF	TRBJ2-7	-	TRBV30	-
TGCAGCGTTAGATTACAGGGAGACACTGAAGCTTTCTTT	CSVRLQGDTEAFF	TRBJ1-1	-	TRBV29-1	-
TGTGCCAGTAGGTGGGGCGCGGGGTTCACCGGGGAGCTGTTTTTT	CASRWGAGFTGELFF	TRBJ2-2	-	TRBV19	-
TGCGCCAGCAGCCCCGGGTGGGGCCGCACCGGGGAGCTGTTTTTT	CASSPGWGRTGELFF	TRBJ2-2	-	TRBV5-1	-
TGTGCCAGCAGTCCCCCCCCGGGAGCGGAAGGGGCCGGAGATACGCAGTATTTT	CASSPPPGAEGAGDTQYF	TRBJ2-3	-	TRBV28	-
TGTGCCAGCAGCCAACGGGGGGGGGAGGAGACCCAGTACTTC	CASSQRGGEETQYF	TRBJ2-5	-	TRBV7-3	TRBD2
TGTGCCAGCAGCTTGACAGGGGGATTTGGACAGCCCCAGCATTTT	CASSLTGGFGQPQHF	TRBJ1-5	-	TRBV11-2	TRBD1
TGTGCCATACAGGTCGCGTCCTACAATGAGCAGTTCTTC	CAIQVASYNEQFF	TRBJ2-1	-	TRBV28	-
TGCAGCGTTGTCAAACAGGGGACAGTGAACACTGAAGCTTTCTTT	CSVVKQGTVNTEAFF	TRBJ1-1	-	TRBV29-1	TRBD1
TGTGCCAGCTCACCGGCTAGCGGGTACCAAGAGACCCAGTACTTC	CASSPASGYQETQYF	TRBJ2-5	once	TRBV18	TRBD2
TGTGCCAGCAGTGAGGCGGAAGCAGTCAATCAGCCCCAGCATTTT	CASSEAEAVNQPQHF	TRBJ1-5	once	TRBV2	-
TGTGCTAGTGGTTGGGACAGGAAACAGACCCAGTACTTC	CASGWDRKQTQYF	TRBJ2-5	-	TRBV12-5	TRBD1
TGTGCCAGCAGCGTGTACTCAGGGGCCAACACCATATATTTT	CASSVYSGANTIYF	TRBJ1-3	-	TRBV9	-
TGTGCCAGCAGCCCAGCTCGGGGGGGAAGGGATACGCAGTATTTT	CASSPARGGRDTQYF	TRBJ2-3	-	TRBV7-8	TRBD2
TGTGCCAGCTGCTTGTTAGTGATTTGTCTGTTTTTT	CASCLLVICLFF	TRBJ1-4	-	TRBV5-4	-
TGCGCCAGCAGCCAGGCCGCCGGTCTTGGCGGGGACTACAATGAGCAGTTCTTC	CASSQAAGLGGDYNEQFF	TRBJ2-1	-	TRBV4-3	-
TGTGCCAGCAGCTTAGGATGGACTAGCGGTACCCGGGGGCAGTATTTT	CASSLGWTSGTRGQYF	TRBJ2-3	-	TRBV7-8	TRBD2
TGCGCCAGCAGCGTCGGTGCCACTAGCACAGATACGCAGTATTTT	CASSVGATSTDTQYF	TRBJ2-3	once	TRBV5-1	-
TGCGCCAGCAGCCTAGCGGGCAATCAGCCCCAGCATTTT	CASSLAGNQPQHF	TRBJ1-5	-	TRBV4-1	-
TGTGCCAGTAGTAAGACAGGGGGCACGACCGGGGAGCTGTTTTTT	CASSKTGGTTGELFF	TRBJ2-2	-	TRBV19	TRBD1
TGTGCCTGGAGTCCTGGACAGGGGAATCAGCCCCAGCATTTT	CAWSPGQGNQPQHF	TRBJ1-5	-	TRBV30	TRBD1
TGTGCCAGCAGCTTGGGGCAGGGGGCGATCATCGGGGAGCTGTTTTTT	CASSLGQGAIIGELFF	TRBJ2-2	-	TRBV5-5	TRBD1
TGTGCCAGCAGCCGTGGGACTAGCGGAACCTACGAGCAGTACTTC	CASSRGTSGTYEQYF	TRBJ2-7	-	TRBV7-9	TRBD2